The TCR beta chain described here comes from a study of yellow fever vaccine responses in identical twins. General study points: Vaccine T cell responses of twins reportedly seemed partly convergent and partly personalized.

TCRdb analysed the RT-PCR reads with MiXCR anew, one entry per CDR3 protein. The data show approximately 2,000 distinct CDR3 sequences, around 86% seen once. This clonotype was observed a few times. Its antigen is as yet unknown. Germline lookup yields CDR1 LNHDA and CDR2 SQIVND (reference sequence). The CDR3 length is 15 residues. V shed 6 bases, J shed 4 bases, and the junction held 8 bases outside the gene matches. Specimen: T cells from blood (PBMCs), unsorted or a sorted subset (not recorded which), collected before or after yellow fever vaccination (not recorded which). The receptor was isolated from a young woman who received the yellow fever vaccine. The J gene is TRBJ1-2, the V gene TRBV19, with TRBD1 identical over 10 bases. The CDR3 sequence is CASRIRRDRGYGYTF. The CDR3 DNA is TGTGCCAGTAGAATCCGCCGGGACAGGGGCTATGGCTACACCTTC.